This is a list of T cell receptor beta chains from one sample in a study of shared clonotypes between healthy human individuals. Profiling relied on immunoSEQ multiplex PCR, and the TCRdb table lists in-frame clones only, not all of them. The sample lists 2,500,000 or so clones; approximately 93% were seen once. Sequencing input: naive CD4+ T cells from PBMCs. The origin of the receptors is a man younger than 35 in good health. Some clones in this sample may be carry-over from other donors' samples. The CDR3 runs from the conserved cysteine through the conserved F or W. The D gene is left open where the match is weak. Expanded clones get a size class; other rows say once, few or many, or leave the size out.

TRBJ1-1,TRBV28,-,-,TGTGCCAGCAGTTCCGTGGGGCAGGCGAACACTGAAGCTTTCTTT,CASSSVGQANTEAFF
TRBJ2-2,TRBV19,-,-,TGTGCCAGTACCGCTACGGGACATTCCCCCACCGGGGAGCTGTTTTTT,CASTATGHSPTGELFF
TRBJ1-1,TRBV7-9,TRBD1,-,TGTGCCAGCAGCTTAGGGACAGGGGGAGCTTTCTTT,CASSLGTGGAFF
TRBJ1-1,TRBV7-2,-,-,TGTGCCAGCAGCTTAGAAAGGGTTCTAATGAACACTGAAGCTTTCTTT,CASSLERVLMNTEAFF
TRBJ1-5,TRBV6-6,-,-,TGTGCCAGCAGCCCGGGACAAAGCAATCAGCCCCAGCATTTT,CASSPGQSNQPQHF
TRBJ2-3,TRBV11-2,TRBD2,once,TGTGCCAGCACCGATATAGCGGGATTGGTAGGAGATACGCAGTATTTT,CASTDIAGLVGDTQYF
TRBJ2-7,TRBV5-5,TRBD2,-,TGTGCCAGCAGCTTGGGAGCTAGCGGGAAACCCGAGCAGTACTTC,CASSLGASGKPEQYF
TRBJ2-3,TRBV10-1,-,-,TGCGCCAGCAGTGAGTCCACTGGGCAAGGAAATAGCACAGATACGCAGTATTTT,CASSESTGQGNSTDTQYF
TRBJ2-7,TRBV11-3,TRBD1,once,TGTGCCAGCAGCTTACCGGGACAGGGCGCAACCTACGAGCAGTACTTC,CASSLPGQGATYEQYF
TRBJ1-3,TRBV5-4,-,once,TGTGCCAGCAGACCCGGAATCTCTGGAAACACCATATATTTT,CASRPGISGNTIYF
TRBJ2-7,TRBV29-1,TRBD1,once,TGCAGCGCCCGCCGGGACAGGGACACCTACGAGCAGTACTTC,CSARRDRDTYEQYF
TRBJ1-1,TRBV5-4,-,-,TGTGCCAGCAGCTTGTCGTTGATGACTGAAGCTTTCTTT,CASSLSLMTEAFF
TRBJ1-4,TRBV5-4,TRBD1,-,TGTGCCAGCAGCAGAAAAGGGACAGGGAATGAAAAACTGTTTTTT,CASSRKGTGNEKLFF
TRBJ1-1,TRBV7-9,TRBD1,-,TGTGCCAGCAGCTTTGACCCGGGACAGCAGAACACTGAAGCTTTCTTT,CASSFDPGQQNTEAFF
TRBJ2-5,TRBV7-2,TRBD2,-,TGTGCCAGCAGCTTAGAGCGGGGAGGCGGGGAGACCCAGTACTTC,CASSLERGGGETQYF
TRBJ2-7,TRBV25-1,TRBD2,-,TGTGCCAGCAGTGAATCACCCGGGACTAGCGGGAGCTTGGAGCAGTACTTC,CASSESPGTSGSLEQYF
TRBJ2-1,TRBV28,TRBD2,-,TGTGCCAGCACCGTACTAGCGGACTCCTACAATGAGCAGTTCTTC,CASTVLADSYNEQFF
TRBJ2-5,TRBV4-2,TRBD2,-,TGTGCCAGCAGCCAAGTGGGAGCGGGAGGCTGGGAGACCCAGTACTTC,CASSQVGAGGWETQYF
TRBJ1-2,TRBV5-6,-,-,TGTGCCAGCAGAAGGACAGTAACTCCTAACTATGGCTACACCTTC,CASRRTVTPNYGYTF
TRBJ1-4,TRBV6-6,-,once,TGTGCCAGCAGTTATCTTGTTGCAGGCAACACTGAAAAACTGTTTTTT,CASSYLVAGNTEKLFF
TRBJ2-1,TRBV4-3,TRBD2,-,TGCGCCAGCAGCCAAGGTGGCGGGAGGGCCTACAATGAGCAGTTCTTC,CASSQGGGRAYNEQFF
TRBJ2-5,TRBV11-2,TRBD2,-,TGTGCCAGCAGCTTAGGAACCCCTAGCGGGAGGTTCCAAGAGACCCAGTACTTC,CASSLGTPSGRFQETQYF
TRBJ2-3,TRBV10-3,TRBD2,-,TGTGCCATCAGCGTAACGCGTAGCGGGAGCCCCACAGATACGCAGTATTTT,CAISVTRSGSPTDTQYF
TRBJ2-1,TRBV6-4,-,-,TGTGCCAGCAGTGCGTCGGGATCGTACAATGAGCAGTTCTTC,CASSASGSYNEQFF
TRBJ2-1,TRBV30,-,-,TGTGCCTTGCGACCCGCGAGCTCCTACAATGAGCAGTTCTTC,CALRPASSYNEQFF
TRBJ2-1,TRBV5-1,-,few,TGCGCCAGCAGCTTGGATTCCTACAATGAGCAGTTCTTC,CASSLDSYNEQFF
TRBJ2-1,TRBV18,TRBD1,once,TGTGCCAGCTTTAGGGACAGGGGGCAGAATGAGCAGTTCTTC,CASFRDRGQNEQFF
TRBJ1-5,TRBV28,TRBD1,-,TGTGCCAGCAGCCCGACCGACAGGGGGCTGGATCAGCCCCAGCATTTT,CASSPTDRGLDQPQHF
TRBJ2-7,TRBV28,-,-,TGTGCCAGCAGTGACCACGGAAGGCAGTACTTC,CASSDHGRQYF
TRBJ2-5,TRBV7-2,-,-,TGTGCCAGCAGCCGGAATATGGCGGACCCCCAAGAGACCCAGTACTTC,CASSRNMADPQETQYF
TRBJ2-3,TRBV29-1,TRBD2,-,TGCAGCGTAAAACCCGGACTAGCGACAGATGCAGATACGCAGTATTTT,CSVKPGLATDADTQYF
TRBJ1-1,TRBV7-3,TRBD1,-,TGTGCCAGCAGCGCCAGACAGGGTGGTTTCACTGAAGCTTTCTTT,CASSARQGGFTEAFF